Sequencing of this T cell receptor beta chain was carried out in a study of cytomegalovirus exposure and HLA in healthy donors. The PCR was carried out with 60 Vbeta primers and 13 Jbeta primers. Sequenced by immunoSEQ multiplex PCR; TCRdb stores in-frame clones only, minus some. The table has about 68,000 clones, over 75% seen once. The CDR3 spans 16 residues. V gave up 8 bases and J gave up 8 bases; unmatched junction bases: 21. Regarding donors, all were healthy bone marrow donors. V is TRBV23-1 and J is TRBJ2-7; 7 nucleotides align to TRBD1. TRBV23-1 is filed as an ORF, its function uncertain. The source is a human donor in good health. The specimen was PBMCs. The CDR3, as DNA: TGCGCCAGCCCCGGAACGGAAGGGGGCCTACGACGGAAGCAGTACTTC. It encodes CASPGTEGGLRRKQYF.